This TCR beta chain was recorded in a study of identical twins. Study findings and constraints: For out-of-frame beta sequences, excess twin sharing was weaker. The study based its conclusions on cross-sectional statistical analysis and did not follow the same donors.

This clonotype was seen repeatedly, ten times or more. The antigen is not known. Addition of a universal primer site occurred through template switching, and cDNA carried unique molecular identifiers. TCRdb ran MiXCR on the 5' RACE reads and lists one entry per CDR3 protein. The data show fewer than 350,000 distinct CDR3 sequences, with more than 6.5% seen just once and over 2% held by the top ten. Germline V CDR1 and CDR2: SGHRS, YFSETQ. This CDR3 comprises 14 residues. Trimming removed 0 bases from V and 0 bases from J, with 5 bases in between. This sample also appeared in a second study, on yellow fever vaccine responses in identical twins. That report adds: Among the twins, the vaccine T cell response reportedly seemed partly convergent and partly personalized.

The chain couples TRBV5-1 to TRBJ2-3; D perhaps matches TRBD1 (5 bases). This TCR was sampled from a woman younger than 35 in good health. Sequenced: memory (CD45RO+) T cells sorted from blood. CDR3 protein: CASSLGQSTDTQYF. CDR3 in DNA: TGCGCCAGCAGCTTGGGACAGAGCACAGATACGCAGTATTTT.